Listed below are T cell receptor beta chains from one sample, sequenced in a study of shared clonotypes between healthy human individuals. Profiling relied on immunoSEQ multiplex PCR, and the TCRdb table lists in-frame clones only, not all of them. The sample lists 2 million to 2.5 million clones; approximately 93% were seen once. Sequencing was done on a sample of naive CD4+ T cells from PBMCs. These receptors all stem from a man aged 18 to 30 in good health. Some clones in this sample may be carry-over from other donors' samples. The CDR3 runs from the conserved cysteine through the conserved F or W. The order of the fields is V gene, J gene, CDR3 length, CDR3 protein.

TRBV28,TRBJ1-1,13,CASTMEGIGVAFF
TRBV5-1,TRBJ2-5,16,CASSLDPLAGIGAQYF
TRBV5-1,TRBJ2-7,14,CASSLEGQGYEQYF
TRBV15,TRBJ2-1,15,CATSRRTGSNNEQFF
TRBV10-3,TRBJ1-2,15,CAISESATGRYGYTF
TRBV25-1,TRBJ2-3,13,CASLLGGTDTQYF
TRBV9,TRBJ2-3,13,CASSVLFTDTQYF
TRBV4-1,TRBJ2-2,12,CASSLLPGELFF
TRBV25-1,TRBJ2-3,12,CASSPITDTQYF
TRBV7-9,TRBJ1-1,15,CASSPRWQGEPEAFF
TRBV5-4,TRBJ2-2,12,CASSWEGGELFF
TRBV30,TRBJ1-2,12,CAWSGAYGGYTF
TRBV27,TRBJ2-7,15,CASSTMTGGSYEQYF